This entry concerns a single T cell receptor beta chain. In the original workflow: For nucleated cells, counts were estimated from reference gene primer amplification. Profiled with immunoSEQ multiplex PCR; TCRdb holds only in-frame clones, not every one. V and J calls and clone size are those listed in that table; D and trimming were worked out from the DNA. This table holds tens of thousands of clones, about 70% found once. These data originate in a study of blood T cell repertoires in COVID-19. Overall study: The United States, Italy and Spain supplied acute and convalescent COVID-19 samples.

The germline gives CDR1 MNHEY, CDR2 SVGAGI. V was shortened by 6 bases and J by 2 bases, with 16 bases between the two germline ends. The CDR3 is 15 residues long. The chain uses TRBV6-5 and TRBJ1-1; D gene uncertain. The origin of this receptor is a man between 65 and 85 years old with active or convalescent COVID-19. Sequenced material: peripheral blood. This CDR3 reads CASSAAGGGNTEAFF. CDR3 DNA sequence: TGTGCCAGCAGCGCGGCCGGAGGAGGAAACACTGAAGCTTTCTTT.